This T cell receptor (beta chain) was sequenced in a study of T cell therapy after organ transplantation (dated by TCRdb to between 2018 and 2021). The study in broad terms: Therapy products were autologous CMV-specific T cells expanded in vitro for about 2 weeks with a peptide pool of 30 HLA class I and II CMV epitopes. Patients were given up to 6 doses of T cells at 2-week intervals and were followed for 25 to 35 weeks after finishing therapy. Of the ten or so patients, eight were classified as clinical responders and two as nonresponders. The median number of CMV-specific T cells given to patients was 1.92 x 10^8, delivered over 2 to 6 intravenous infusions. This study was a follow-up analysis of the TRBV repertoire from an open-label phase I trial that tested autologous CMV-specific adoptive T cell therapy in people who had received solid-organ transplants. Before T cell therapy commenced, pretherapy samples of peripheral blood were collected. Of the approximately eleven patients, only seven or eight had long-term post-therapy samples available. General study outcomes and caveats: Post-therapy reconstitution appeared to include both transferred clonotypes and endogenous clonotypes not detected in the therapy products. The fold change in CD8 clonality after therapy was inversely correlated with pretherapy clonality, which suggests that less biased repertoires were more open to remodeling. Before therapy, nonresponders had marked clonal expansions, and their repertoires changed minimally after therapy. Because the cohort was small, confounders such as concurrent antirejection and antiviral medications could not be assessed. Reduced sample coverage from poor CD8+ T cell yield may be reflected in the few expansions detected in nonresponders.

Based on the germline V gene, the CDR1 and CDR2 sequences are SGDLS and YYNGEE. Reading from cysteine to phenylalanine, the CDR3 counts 13 amino acids. The sequence is cut down to CDR3 DNA, 39 bases in frame from base 1. Trimming costs V 3 bases and J 5 bases, and their ends lie 11 bases apart. A note on this clone: What this receptor recognizes is not known. Base qualities are not provided; no much larger clone lies one nucleotide away.

What this sample's time point label stands for: before start of T cell therapy. Patients were solid-organ transplant recipients with drug-resistant/recurrent cytomegalovirus. Some eleven trial participants were selected for repertoire analysis based on availability of post-therapy peripheral blood mononuclear cells. Viable CD3+CD8+CD4- lymphocytes were sorted from PBMCs on a BD FACSAria III. The Qiagen DNeasy Kit was used to extract genomic DNA from the sorted cells. The immunoSEQ two-step, bias-controlled multiplex PCR assay was used to amplify TRB CDR3 regions from genomic DNA. An Illumina NextSeq 500 was used to sequence the CDR3 libraries. From the authors' description of their analysis: The immunoSEQ Analyzer platform was used for initial alignment and bioinformatics, including bias normalization against synthetic CDR3 analogs. V, D and J gene annotation followed the IMGT database definitions. For further TRBV analyses, VDJtools version 1.1.10 and the R package tcR version 2.2.1.11 were used with default settings. For the GLIPH analysis, version 1.0 was run with default settings. Significant clonotype frequency changes were tested by 2-sided binomial test with Benjamini-Hochberg correction (alpha = 0.01) in CDR3 sequences with at least 5 reads. TCRdb's version of the immuneACCESS table is confined to in-frame rearrangements and falls short of the full clone set. An unresolved V gene accounts for under half of the shortfall where checked; the remainder is of unknown origin. V and J calls and clone size follow that table, whereas D and trimming were derived from the DNA. Here the sample has roughly 2,500 clones; 70% to 75% occur a single time. The leading ten clones occupy about 29% of the sample.

The rearranged chain carries TRBV9 and TRBJ1-1, with the D gene uncertain. This TCR derives from a human patient who had received a solid organ transplant and had CMV disease. The sequencing here drew on CD8+ T cells from blood, taken before autologous CMV-specific T cell therapy. The DNA sequence reads TGTGCCAGCAGCGGGGAAAGATGGACTGAAGCTTTCTTT. Protein translation: CASSGERWTEAFF.